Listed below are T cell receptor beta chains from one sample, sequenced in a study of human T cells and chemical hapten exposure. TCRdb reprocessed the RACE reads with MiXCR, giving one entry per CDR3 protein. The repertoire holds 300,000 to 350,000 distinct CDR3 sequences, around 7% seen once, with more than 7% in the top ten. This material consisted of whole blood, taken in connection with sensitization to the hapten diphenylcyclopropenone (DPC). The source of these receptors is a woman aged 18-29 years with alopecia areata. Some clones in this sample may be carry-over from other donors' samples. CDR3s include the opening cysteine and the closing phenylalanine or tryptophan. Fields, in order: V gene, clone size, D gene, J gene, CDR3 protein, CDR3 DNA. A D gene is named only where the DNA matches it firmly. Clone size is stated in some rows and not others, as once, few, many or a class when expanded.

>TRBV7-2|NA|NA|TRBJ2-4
CASSHRDQNIQYF
TGTGCCAGCAGTCATAGGGACCAAAACATTCAGTACTTC
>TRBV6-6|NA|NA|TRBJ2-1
CASSYLGEYLSYNEQFF
TGTGCCAGCAGTTACCTCGGGGAGTACCTCTCCTACAATGAGCAGTTCTTC
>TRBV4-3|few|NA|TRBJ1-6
CASSQERTFGNSPLHF
TGCGCCAGCAGCCAAGAGCGGACCTTCGGTAATTCACCCCTCCACTTT
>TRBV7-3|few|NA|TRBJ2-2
CASSLLAALNTGELFF
TGTGCCAGCAGCTTATTAGCCGCGTTAAACACCGGGGAGCTGTTTTTT
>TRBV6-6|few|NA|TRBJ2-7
CASSLTEDEQYF
TGTGCCAGCAGTTTGACAGAAGACGAGCAGTACTTC
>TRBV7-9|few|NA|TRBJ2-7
CASSPGQVEQYF
TGTGCCAGCAGTCCGGGCCAGGTGGAGCAGTACTTC
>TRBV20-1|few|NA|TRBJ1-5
CSALDSQNQPQHF
TGCAGTGCCCTAGACAGCCAAAATCAGCCCCAGCATTTT
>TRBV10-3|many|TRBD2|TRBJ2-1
CAISSGGFNEQFF
TGTGCCATCAGTAGCGGGGGGTTCAATGAGCAGTTCTTC
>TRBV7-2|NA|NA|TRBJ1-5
CASSLQEDQPQHF
TGTGCCAGCAGCTTACAGGAGGATCAGCCCCAGCATTTT
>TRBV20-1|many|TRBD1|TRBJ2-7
CSAKQGAGYEQYF
TGCAGTGCAAAACAGGGGGCCGGCTACGAGCAGTACTTC
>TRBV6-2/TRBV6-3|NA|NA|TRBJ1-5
CASSPEREPQHF
TGTGCCAGCAGCCCCGAGCGGGAGCCCCAGCATTTT